The rows below give T cell receptor beta chains drawn from one sample of a study of beta chain features in type 1 diabetes. Method: immunoSEQ multiplex PCR; TCRdb's copy keeps in-frame clones and lacks some. The sample shows about 650,000 clones, around an eighth of them seen only once. Sequenced material: naive CD4+ T cells from blood. The source of these receptors is a man aged 25-45 years with type 1 diabetes. Each CDR3 is given without its conserved first and last residue. The order of the fields is V gene, J gene, clone size, CDR3 protein. The size of a clone is reported for some rows only, either as once, few or many, or as a class for expanded clones.

>TRBV4-3|TRBJ1-1|few
ASSQGRGGRVGATEAF
>TRBV6-6|TRBJ2-1|few
ASSYSGQGNNEQF
>TRBV29-1|TRBJ2-2|-
SVETANTGELF
>TRBV4-1|TRBJ2-2|few
ASSQTGTGDRELF
>TRBV10-3|TRBJ2-5|few
AISERGQETQY
>TRBV19|TRBJ1-5|-
ASSLRQGDQPQH
>TRBV19|TRBJ2-4|few
ASRAGPIQY
>TRBV18|TRBJ2-1|few
ASSPPGTSDNEQF
>TRBV18|TRBJ1-6|few
ASSPVAENSPLH
>TRBV20-1|TRBJ2-3|few
SARATDTQY
>TRBV9|TRBJ2-1|few
ASSVGGRGTYNEQF
>TRBV9|TRBJ2-1|few
ASSVTGAHEQF
>TRBV11-3|TRBJ2-1|-
ASSLDPTGGSYNEQF
>TRBV25-1|TRBJ1-2|few
ASSGTLTSYGYT
>TRBV4-1|TRBJ2-3|few
ASSQRSDRLSTDTQY
>TRBV6-6|TRBJ1-5|-
ASSTQTGESQPQH
>TRBV27|TRBJ2-7|few
ASKTANRYEQY
>TRBV7-9|TRBJ2-3|few
ASSLGSSGTTDTQY
>TRBV5-1|TRBJ2-5|few
ASSFPQEGFQETQY
>TRBV5-4|TRBJ2-1|-
ASSTGTGGVYNEQF
>TRBV15|TRBJ2-1|-
ATSRLAGWYEQF
>TRBV25-1|TRBJ1-3|-
ASSEAQYPYGGNTIY
>TRBV7-2|TRBJ2-1|few
ASSLASGAYNEQF
>TRBV4-1|TRBJ1-5|-
ASSQEWIAQPQH